This T cell receptor beta chain is drawn from a study of shared clonotypes between healthy human individuals. Study information: Researchers drew samples from two women and a few men aged 18 to 49.

The V and J ends lost 3 bases and 2 bases respectively, with 11 bases between them. This CDR3 has 15 residues. Germline assignment: CDR1 MDHEN and CDR2 SYDVKM. Notes on the study in general: Relative to their counterparts shared across all four donors, non-shared clonotypes exhibited diminished generation probabilities.

The data were produced by immunoSEQ multiplex PCR, yet TCRdb's version contains in-frame clones alone and is incomplete. This sample carries 2.5 million or so clones, just over 90% of them seen once, and the ten largest clones take over 0.12%. Of note for this clone: Its antigen remains unknown.

Material: naive CD4+ T cells sorted from blood. Subset noted: CD45RA+ positively selected. This TCR came from a man between 18 and 29 years old in good health. This chain links TRBV28 with TRBJ1-5; D is undetermined. The CDR3 sequence is CASSLDGLGNQPQHF. The CDR3 bases are TGTGCCAGCAGTTTGGATGGTTTGGGCAATCAGCCCCAGCATTTT.